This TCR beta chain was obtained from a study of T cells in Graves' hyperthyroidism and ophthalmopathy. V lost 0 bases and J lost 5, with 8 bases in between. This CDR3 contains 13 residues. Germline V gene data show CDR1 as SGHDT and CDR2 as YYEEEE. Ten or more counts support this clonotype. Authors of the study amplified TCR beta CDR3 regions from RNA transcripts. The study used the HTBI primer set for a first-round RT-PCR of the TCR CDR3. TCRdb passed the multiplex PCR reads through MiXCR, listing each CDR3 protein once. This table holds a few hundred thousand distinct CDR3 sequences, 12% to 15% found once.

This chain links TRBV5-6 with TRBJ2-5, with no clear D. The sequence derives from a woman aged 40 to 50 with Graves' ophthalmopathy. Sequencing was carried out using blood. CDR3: CASSLAHGETQYF. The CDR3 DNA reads TGTGCCAGCAGCTTGGCTCATGGGGAGACCCAGTACTTC.